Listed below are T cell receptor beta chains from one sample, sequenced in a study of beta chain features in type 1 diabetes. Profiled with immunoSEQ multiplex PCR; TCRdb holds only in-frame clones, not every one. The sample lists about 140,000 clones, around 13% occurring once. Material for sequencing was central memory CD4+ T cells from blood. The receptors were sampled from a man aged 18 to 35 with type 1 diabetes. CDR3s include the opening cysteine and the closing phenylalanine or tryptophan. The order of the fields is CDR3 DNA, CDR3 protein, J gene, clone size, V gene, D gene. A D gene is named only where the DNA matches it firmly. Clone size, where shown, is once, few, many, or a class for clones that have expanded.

CDR3 DNA: TGTGCCAGCACGGGGAGGGGCGCGCGGAACACTGAAGCTTTCTTT
CDR3 protein: CASTGRGARNTEAFF
J gene: TRBJ1-1
clone size: -
V gene: TRBV11-3
D gene: -

CDR3 DNA: TGTGCCAGCAGTTACACGAGCCAGGGGAACAATGAGCAGTTCTTC
CDR3 protein: CASSYTSQGNNEQFF
J gene: TRBJ2-1
clone size: few
V gene: TRBV6-5
D gene: -

CDR3 DNA: TGTGCCAGCAGGATGACTAGCGGGAGCACAGATACGCAGTATTTT
CDR3 protein: CASRMTSGSTDTQYF
J gene: TRBJ2-3
clone size: few
V gene: TRBV6-5
D gene: TRBD2

CDR3 DNA: TGTGCCATCAGTGAAGGACAGGCGCTGAACACTGAAGCTTTCTTT
CDR3 protein: CAISEGQALNTEAFF
J gene: TRBJ1-1
clone size: -
V gene: TRBV10-3
D gene: TRBD1

CDR3 DNA: TGTGCCTGGAGTCGACAGTCCACCGGGGAGCTGTTTTTT
CDR3 protein: CAWSRQSTGELFF
J gene: TRBJ2-2
clone size: -
V gene: TRBV30
D gene: -

CDR3 DNA: TGCGCCAGCAGCTTTTTCGGAAACGAGCAGTACTTC
CDR3 protein: CASSFFGNEQYF
J gene: TRBJ2-7
clone size: few
V gene: TRBV5-1
D gene: -

CDR3 DNA: TGTGCCAGCAGCACCCACACTAGCGGGGGTTGTCGCAATGAGCAGTTCTTC
CDR3 protein: CASSTHTSGGCRNEQFF
J gene: TRBJ2-1
clone size: -
V gene: TRBV21-1
D gene: -

CDR3 DNA: TGTGCCACCAGCAGAGATCGGGGGCAGCCCAATGAAAAACTGTTTTTT
CDR3 protein: CATSRDRGQPNEKLFF
J gene: TRBJ1-4
clone size: -
V gene: TRBV15
D gene: -

CDR3 DNA: TGTGCCAGCAGTACTCCAGGCCGGAGTGAGCAGTTCTTC
CDR3 protein: CASSTPGRSEQFF
J gene: TRBJ2-1
clone size: -
V gene: TRBV6-5
D gene: -

CDR3 DNA: TGTGCCAGTCTTGGGACTACCACAGATACGCAGTATTTT
CDR3 protein: CASLGTTTDTQYF
J gene: TRBJ2-3
clone size: -
V gene: TRBV6-1
D gene: TRBD2

CDR3 DNA: TGTGCCAGCAGTGAATTTGCGTCGGGGGAGACCCAGTACTTC
CDR3 protein: CASSEFASGETQYF
J gene: TRBJ2-5
clone size: -
V gene: TRBV25-1
D gene: -

CDR3 DNA: TGTGCCAGTAGCTGGGCCCAACCCGGGGAGCTGTTTTTT
CDR3 protein: CASSWAQPGELFF
J gene: TRBJ2-2
clone size: -
V gene: TRBV19
D gene: -

CDR3 DNA: TGCACCAGCAGCCTTCTAAGTAAGCGGGGGTTAGAGACCCAGTACTTC
CDR3 protein: CTSSLLSKRGLETQYF
J gene: TRBJ2-5
clone size: -
V gene: TRBV1
D gene: -

CDR3 DNA: TGTGCCAGCAGCCCCCAGGGTCGGGTAGGGGAGGAGACCCAGTACTTC
CDR3 protein: CASSPQGRVGEETQYF
J gene: TRBJ2-5
clone size: -
V gene: TRBV7-6
D gene: -

CDR3 DNA: TGTGCCAGCAGTTACTCGGGGGACAGGAAGAACACTGAAGCTTTCTTT
CDR3 protein: CASSYSGDRKNTEAFF
J gene: TRBJ1-1
clone size: few
V gene: TRBV6-5
D gene: TRBD1

CDR3 DNA: TGTGCCAGCAGTGGGTCACTATCCTACGAGCAGTACTTC
CDR3 protein: CASSGSLSYEQYF
J gene: TRBJ2-7
clone size: -
V gene: TRBV2
D gene: -

CDR3 DNA: TGTGCCAGCAGCGCAGGACAGGAAGTGTGGGGGAATCAGCCCCAGCATTTT
CDR3 protein: CASSAGQEVWGNQPQHF
J gene: TRBJ1-5
clone size: -
V gene: TRBV7-6
D gene: TRBD1

CDR3 DNA: TGCAGCGTGGGACTCTCCAGCGGGGAGCTGTTTTTT
CDR3 protein: CSVGLSSGELFF
J gene: TRBJ2-2
clone size: -
V gene: TRBV29-1
D gene: -

CDR3 DNA: TGTGCCAGCAGTGGGCCTCGGGGATACAATGAGCAGTTCTTC
CDR3 protein: CASSGPRGYNEQFF
J gene: TRBJ2-1
clone size: -
V gene: TRBV25-1
D gene: -

CDR3 DNA: TGCGCCAGCAGCCATTACGGGCCGGTGAACACTGAAGCTTTCTTT
CDR3 protein: CASSHYGPVNTEAFF
J gene: TRBJ1-1
clone size: few
V gene: TRBV4-1
D gene: -

CDR3 DNA: TGTGCCAGCTCACCACCGAGTCGCGGGACTGAAGCTTTCTTT
CDR3 protein: CASSPPSRGTEAFF
J gene: TRBJ1-1
clone size: -
V gene: TRBV18
D gene: -

CDR3 DNA: TGCGCCAGCAGCCAAGGAAATCTCTATGGCTACACCTTC
CDR3 protein: CASSQGNLYGYTF
J gene: TRBJ1-2
clone size: -
V gene: TRBV4-1
D gene: -

CDR3 DNA: TGTGCCACCAAGGACAGGGATGATGAAAAACTGTTTTTT
CDR3 protein: CATKDRDDEKLFF
J gene: TRBJ1-4
clone size: few
V gene: TRBV6-1
D gene: TRBD1

CDR3 DNA: TGTGCCAGCAACATCCCCGGGTCCCCCGGCACTGAAGCTTTCTTT
CDR3 protein: CASNIPGSPGTEAFF
J gene: TRBJ1-1
clone size: -
V gene: TRBV7-6
D gene: -

CDR3 DNA: TGTGCCAGCTCACCGACAGGGGTGAACACTGAAGCTTTCTTT
CDR3 protein: CASSPTGVNTEAFF
J gene: TRBJ1-1
clone size: few
V gene: TRBV18
D gene: TRBD1

CDR3 DNA: TGTGCCAGCAGCCCTGATCTGGAGGGGGCGAGGTACGAGCAGTACTTC
CDR3 protein: CASSPDLEGARYEQYF
J gene: TRBJ2-7
clone size: few
V gene: TRBV5-4
D gene: -

CDR3 DNA: TGTGCCTGGACCGTCGGACAGTTAGATCAGCCCCAGCATTTT
CDR3 protein: CAWTVGQLDQPQHF
J gene: TRBJ1-5
clone size: -
V gene: TRBV30
D gene: -

CDR3 DNA: TGTGCCAGCAGCTGGCCGGAGGGGGGAGCTTTCTTT
CDR3 protein: CASSWPEGGAFF
J gene: TRBJ1-1
clone size: -
V gene: TRBV11-2
D gene: -

CDR3 DNA: TGTGCAAGTCGCTTAGAGCCCCGGGACAGGGTCCACGAGCAGTACTTC
CDR3 protein: CASRLEPRDRVHEQYF
J gene: TRBJ2-7
clone size: few
V gene: TRBV12-2
D gene: -

CDR3 DNA: TGTGCCAGCATATGGGGGACAGGTTCCTACGAGCAGTACTTC
CDR3 protein: CASIWGTGSYEQYF
J gene: TRBJ2-7
clone size: few
V gene: TRBV28
D gene: TRBD1

CDR3 DNA: TGTGCCAGCAGTGAAATGGGGTCACTCACTGAAGCTTTCTTT
CDR3 protein: CASSEMGSLTEAFF
J gene: TRBJ1-1
clone size: -
V gene: TRBV25-1
D gene: -

CDR3 DNA: TGCGCCAGCAGCCAAGATTGGGACAGAAATCAGCCCCAGCATTTT
CDR3 protein: CASSQDWDRNQPQHF
J gene: TRBJ1-5
clone size: -
V gene: TRBV4-1
D gene: TRBD1

CDR3 DNA: TGCGCCTCTACAATCCCGGGACACGCTCCAGATACGCAGTATTTT
CDR3 protein: CASTIPGHAPDTQYF
J gene: TRBJ2-3
clone size: few
V gene: TRBV5-1
D gene: -

CDR3 DNA: TGTGCCAGCAGCTTAGCTGGAAGACAGGGCACTGAAGCTTTCTTT
CDR3 protein: CASSLAGRQGTEAFF
J gene: TRBJ1-1
clone size: few
V gene: TRBV7-9
D gene: TRBD1

CDR3 DNA: TGTGCCAGCAGCATATCGGGACAGCTGAACACTGAAGCTTTCTTT
CDR3 protein: CASSISGQLNTEAFF
J gene: TRBJ1-1
clone size: -
V gene: TRBV9
D gene: TRBD1

CDR3 DNA: TGCGCCAGCAGTCAATTGTCCTTACACGGGAAACCTGGCTATGGCTACACCTTC
CDR3 protein: CASSQLSLHGKPGYGYTF
J gene: TRBJ1-2
clone size: -
V gene: TRBV23-1
D gene: -

CDR3 DNA: TGCAGCGGCCGGGCCGGTGGGGACCCACATGGGGCCTTC
CDR3 protein: CSGRAGGDPHGAF
J gene: TRBJ1-2
clone size: -
V gene: TRBV29-1
D gene: -

CDR3 DNA: TGTGCCAGCAGTCGGGGTGAAAAACTGTTTTTT
CDR3 protein: CASSRGEKLFF
J gene: TRBJ1-4
clone size: -
V gene: TRBV7-9
D gene: -

CDR3 DNA: TGTGCCTGGAGGTCCAGAGGGACCGGCGATGGCTACACCTTC
CDR3 protein: CAWRSRGTGDGYTF
J gene: TRBJ1-2
clone size: few
V gene: TRBV30
D gene: -

CDR3 DNA: TGTGCCAGCAGTTTAATTCGGGCTAGCGGGGGCCTCGATCAAGAGACCCAGTACTTC
CDR3 protein: CASSLIRASGGLDQETQYF
J gene: TRBJ2-5
clone size: few
V gene: TRBV27
D gene: TRBD2

CDR3 DNA: TGTGCCAGCAGCGGAGTTTCTGGGGCCAACGTCCTGACTTTC
CDR3 protein: CASSGVSGANVLTF
J gene: TRBJ2-6
clone size: few
V gene: TRBV9
D gene: -

CDR3 DNA: TGTGCCAGCAGTTTAAAGGGGCAGAGGAGGAACGAGCAGTACTTC
CDR3 protein: CASSLKGQRRNEQYF
J gene: TRBJ2-7
clone size: -
V gene: TRBV27
D gene: -

CDR3 DNA: TGTGCCAGCAGCTTATCCTACGGATTGAACACTGAAGCTTTCTTT
CDR3 protein: CASSLSYGLNTEAFF
J gene: TRBJ1-1
clone size: -
V gene: TRBV7-6
D gene: -

CDR3 DNA: TGTGCCAGCAGCTTAGCAACTAGCGGGGGGGCTTACGAGCAGTACTTC
CDR3 protein: CASSLATSGGAYEQYF
J gene: TRBJ2-7
clone size: -
V gene: TRBV7-8
D gene: TRBD2

CDR3 DNA: TGTGCCAGCAGTGAATTGGGGCAGGGGAGCACAGATACGCAGTATTTT
CDR3 protein: CASSELGQGSTDTQYF
J gene: TRBJ2-3
clone size: few
V gene: TRBV2
D gene: -

CDR3 DNA: TGTGCCACCAGCAGAACAGGGGGCCCCTCGGACGAGCAGTACTTC
CDR3 protein: CATSRTGGPSDEQYF
J gene: TRBJ2-7
clone size: once
V gene: TRBV15
D gene: TRBD1

CDR3 DNA: TGTGCCTGGAGTTCAGACAGCAATCAGCCCCAGCATTTT
CDR3 protein: CAWSSDSNQPQHF
J gene: TRBJ1-5
clone size: -
V gene: TRBV30
D gene: -

CDR3 DNA: TGTGCCAGCAGTTTTGTCCTGAAAGCCACAGATACGCAGTATTTT
CDR3 protein: CASSFVLKATDTQYF
J gene: TRBJ2-3
clone size: few
V gene: TRBV9
D gene: -

CDR3 DNA: TGCAGCGTCGCTCCTTCGACAGGGAACTATGGCTACACCTTC
CDR3 protein: CSVAPSTGNYGYTF
J gene: TRBJ1-2
clone size: -
V gene: TRBV29-1
D gene: TRBD1

CDR3 DNA: TGTGCCACCAGCAGAGATTCCTGGGGGAATGAAGCTTTCTTT
CDR3 protein: CATSRDSWGNEAFF
J gene: TRBJ1-1
clone size: few
V gene: TRBV15
D gene: -

CDR3 DNA: TGTGCCAGCAGTTACTTGAGGGACCGAAGAAACATTCAGTACTTC
CDR3 protein: CASSYLRDRRNIQYF
J gene: TRBJ2-4
clone size: few
V gene: TRBV6-6
D gene: -

CDR3 DNA: TGTGCCAGCAGTTATTCCGGGACGGTGAACACCGGGGAGCTGTTTTTT
CDR3 protein: CASSYSGTVNTGELFF
J gene: TRBJ2-2
clone size: -
V gene: TRBV6-5
D gene: -

CDR3 DNA: TGTGCCAGCAGTCCTGGAAACACCATATATTTT
CDR3 protein: CASSPGNTIYF
J gene: TRBJ1-3
clone size: few
V gene: TRBV25-1
D gene: -

CDR3 DNA: TGCGCCAGCAGCTTGGTTCCAGGTCGGGGGAATGAGCAGTTCTTC
CDR3 protein: CASSLVPGRGNEQFF
J gene: TRBJ2-1
clone size: -
V gene: TRBV5-1
D gene: -

CDR3 DNA: TGCAGCGTTGAAGGCGGTTGGGGGGAAGCTTTCTTT
CDR3 protein: CSVEGGWGEAFF
J gene: TRBJ1-1
clone size: -
V gene: TRBV29-1
D gene: -

CDR3 DNA: TGCAGTGCTAGGGTAAATGAGCAGTTCTTC
CDR3 protein: CSARVNEQFF
J gene: TRBJ2-1
clone size: many
V gene: TRBV20-1
D gene: -

CDR3 DNA: TGTGCCAGCAGTGAAGTAGGTGTGGGGCAGCCCCAGCATTTT
CDR3 protein: CASSEVGVGQPQHF
J gene: TRBJ1-5
clone size: few
V gene: TRBV25-1
D gene: -

CDR3 DNA: TGTGCCAGCAGTTCCGACCGGCCTCCTCCTCTGGACACCTTC
CDR3 protein: CASSSDRPPPLDTF
J gene: TRBJ1-2
clone size: -
V gene: TRBV27
D gene: -

CDR3 DNA: TGTGCCAGCAGTGACTCCTTCGAGACCCAGTACTTC
CDR3 protein: CASSDSFETQYF
J gene: TRBJ2-5
clone size: -
V gene: TRBV6-1
D gene: -